One T cell receptor beta chain is described in this entry. Antigen specificity is unknown. This record belongs to a study of T cells in localized non-small cell lung cancer. Whole-study findings and limits: Adjacent lung held a median roughly 56 of the top 100 tumor clones.

The junction had 6 bases not matched to a gene; V was cut back by 5 bases and J by 5 bases. The germline V gene has CDR1 SGHVS and CDR2 FQNEAQ. CDR3 length: 16 residues. Clones were read by immunoSEQ multiplex PCR, and TCRdb kept only the in-frame ones, dropping some. The repertoire holds 52,000 or so clones, 75% to 90% seen once, with 15% to 20% in the top ten. The V gene is TRBV7-8, the J gene TRBJ2-5, with TRBD2 identical over 15 bases. The TCR sequence derives from a male donor older than 55 with stage III squamous cell lung carcinoma. This material consisted of peripheral blood, taken before any cancer treatment. The CDR3 nucleotides read TGTGCCAGCAGCCCCCGTGGGACTAGCGGGAGGGAGACCCAGTACTTC. Amino acids: CASSPRGTSGRETQYF. The whole variable domain, remainder taken from reference TRBV7-8 and TRBJ2-5, is GAGVSQSPRYKVAKRGQDVALRCDPISGHVSLFWYQQALGQGPEFLTYFQNEAQLDKSGLPSDRFFAERPEGSVSTLKIQRTQQEDSAVYLCASSPRGTSGRETQYFGPGTRLLVL.